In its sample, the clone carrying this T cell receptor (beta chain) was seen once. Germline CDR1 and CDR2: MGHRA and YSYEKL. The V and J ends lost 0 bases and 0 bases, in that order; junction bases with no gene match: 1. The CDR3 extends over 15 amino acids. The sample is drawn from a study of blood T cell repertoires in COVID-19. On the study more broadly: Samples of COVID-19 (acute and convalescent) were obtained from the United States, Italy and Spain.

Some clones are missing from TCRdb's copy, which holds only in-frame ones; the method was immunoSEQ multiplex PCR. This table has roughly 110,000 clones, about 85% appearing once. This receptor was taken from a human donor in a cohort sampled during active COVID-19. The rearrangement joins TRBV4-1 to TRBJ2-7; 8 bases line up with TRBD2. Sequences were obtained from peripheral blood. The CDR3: CASSQESGGSYEQYF. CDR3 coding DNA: TGCGCCAGCAGCCAAGAGAGCGGGGGCTCCTACGAGCAGTACTTC.